Presented here are 24 T cell receptor beta chains from one specimen sequenced in a study of T cell responses to AZD1222 COVID-19 vaccine. Repertoires were generated with immunoSEQ multiplex PCR, while TCRdb's copy carries only in-frame clones and drops some. Counted here are roughly 200,000 clones, approximately 89% occurring once; the ten biggest clones make up over 1.5%. The source was peripheral blood, collected 28 days after the second AZD1222 dose. Receptors were obtained from an adult who received the AZD1222 COVID-19 vaccine.

V usage is TRBV2 and J usage is TRBJ2-3; D gene unclear. The CDR3 length is 15 residues. CDR1 and CDR2 (germline): SNHLY, FYNNEI. Between the trimmed V and J ends, which lost 2 bases and 0 bases, there was a span of 9 bases. The CDR3 reads CASSELGSSTDTQYF. The CDR3 DNA is TGTGCCAGCAGTGAACTGGGTTCTAGCACAGATACGCAGTATTTT.

The rearrangement links TRBV6-5 to TRBJ1-3; D is unclear. The CDR3 length is 16 residues. Germline CDR1 reads MNHEY; CDR2 reads SVGAGI. V gave up 0 bases and J gave up 0 bases, with 9 bases separating them. CDR3 loop: CASSYSSQSSGNTIYF. In nucleotides, the CDR3 is TGTGCCAGCAGTTACTCGTCCCAGAGCTCTGGAAACACCATATATTTT.

This clone came up a few times. The chain joins TRBV5-4 to TRBJ2-3; 7 positions agree with TRBD1. V dropped 3 bases and J dropped 11; count of bases not matched to a gene: 15. The length of the CDR3 is 15 residues. Germline V gene sequence: CDR1 SGHNT, CDR2 YYREEE (reference sequence). The CDR3 DNA follows: TGTGCCAGCAGCTCAGACCTCGGACAGGCAGGGATGCAGTATTTT. Translating it yields CASSSDLGQAGMQYF.

CDR3 sequence (DNA): TGTGCCAGTAGTATAGACAGGGTCAACACCGGGGAGCTGTTTTTT. Its translation is CASSIDRVNTGELFF. The chain combines TRBV19 with TRBJ2-2, with a possible D match to TRBD1 (5 bases). Germline V lookup: CDR1 LNHDA, CDR2 SQIVND (reference sequence). V was pared by 0 bases and J by 2 bases, with 7 bases between. The CDR3 runs to 15 residues. The variable domain in full, with the rest retrieved from reference TRBV19 and TRBJ2-2, is DGGITQSPKYLFRKEGQNVTLSCEQNLNHDAMYWYRQDPGQGLRLIYYSQIVNDFQKGDIAEGYSVSREKKESFPLTVTSAQKNPTAFYLCASSIDRVNTGELFFGEGSRLTVL.

The chain recombines TRBV10-3 with TRBJ1-1, with TRBD1 matching 9 bases. The CDR3 extends over 15 amino acids. Germline V lookup: CDR1 ENHRY, CDR2 SYGVKD. V lost 3 bases, J lost 5 bases, and 7 bases stayed unmatched. The CDR3 sequence: CAISDLDRGRTEAFF. CDR3 in DNA: TGTGCCATCAGTGACTTGGACAGGGGAAGGACTGAAGCTTTCTTT.

V usage is TRBV2 and J usage is TRBJ2-7, with 13 bases that match TRBD2. Germline CDR1 is SNHLY and CDR2 is FYNNEI. The CDR3 spans 15 residues. The V and J ends lost 6 bases and 6 bases, in that order; junction bases with no gene match: 8. As DNA, the CDR3 is TGTGCCAGCAGACTGACTAGCGGGAGGATCGGCGAGCAGTACTTC. It is translated as CASRLTSGRIGEQYF. Together with reference TRBV2 and TRBJ2-7, the CDR3 gives the full variable domain: EPEVTQTPSHQVTQMGQEVILRCVPISNHLYFYWYRQILGQKVEFLVSFYNNEISEKSEIFDDQFSVERPDGSNFTLKIRSTKLEDSAMYFCASRLTSGRIGEQYFGPGTRLTVT.

This clone was seen only a few times. Other DNA sequences in the same sample also yield this CDR3. The V and J genes are TRBV21-1 and TRBJ1-2; TRBD1 was called by the table and not checked on the DNA. TRBV21-1 is marked as a pseudogene. The CDR3 sequence is 13 residues long. CDR3 sequence: CASSIQGNYGYTF. The CDR3 nucleotides are TGTGCCAGCAGCATTCAGGGTAACTATGGCTACACCTTC.

The V gene is TRBV7-2, the J gene TRBJ2-1, with D possibly matching TRBD1 (6 bases). Germline assignment: CDR1 SGHTA and CDR2 FQGNSA. CDR3 size: 15 residues. The V gene lost 8 bases and the J gene lost 7 bases, with 21 bases spanning the gap. The DNA of the CDR3 is TGTGCCAGCCAACCACAGGGAATAGAAGTAAATGAGCAGTTCTTC. Amino acids: CASQPQGIEVNEQFF.

The chain is built from TRBV6-5 and TRBJ1-2; 9 bases fit TRBD1. The germline V gene encodes CDR1 MNHEY and CDR2 SVGAGI. Losses at the gene ends were 9 bases for V and 8 bases for J; bases not matched to a gene: 13. The CDR3 length is 14 residues. The CDR3 nucleotides are TGTGCCAGTTACTGGACAGGGGATGTGGGAGGCTACACCTTC. It codes for CASYWTGDVGGYTF.

V is TRBV19 and J is TRBJ1-5; 9 positions agree with TRBD1. The CDR3 contains 17 residues. V lost 5 bases and J lost 1; bases outside the gene matches: 9. Germline CDR1 is LNHDA and CDR2 is SQIVND (reference sequence). The CDR3 nucleotides read TGTGCCAGTAGTTTACAGGGGGCGCGTATAAGCAATCAGCCCCAGCATTTT. Translation: CASSLQGARISNQPQHF.

The genes are TRBV2 and TRBJ2-1; TRBD2 is a possible D gene (6 bases). V lost 3 bases and J 3 bases, leaving 9 bases between the germline ends. This CDR3 comprises 14 residues. Germline V gene sequence: CDR1 SNHLY, CDR2 FYNNEI. This chain's CDR3 is CASSDGLFYNEQFF. The DNA of the CDR3 is TGTGCCAGCAGTGATGGACTATTCTACAATGAGCAGTTCTTC.

The chain is built from TRBV28 and TRBJ1-2, with D unresolved. The germline V gene has CDR1 MDHEN and CDR2 SYDVKM. V was trimmed by 2 bases and J by 2 bases, leaving 9 bases between them. The CDR3 runs to 14 residues. The CDR3 sequence is CASSLINVNYGYTF. As DNA, the CDR3 is TGTGCCAGCAGTTTAATCAACGTAAACTATGGCTACACCTTC.

The rearrangement joins TRBV18 to TRBJ1-4, with no clear D. The V end was cut by 1 base, the J end by 6 bases, with 18 bases between. Germline V gives CDR1 KGHSH, CDR2 LQKENI. The CDR3 covers 17 residues. CDR3 bases: TGTGCCAGCTCACCACTTTCCTCAACCGGGCCAGATGAAAAACTGTTTTTT. It translates to CASSPLSSTGPDEKLFF.

The rearrangement joins TRBV7-2 to TRBJ2-2, with D possibly matching TRBD2 (6 bases). CDR3 length: 15 amino acids. CDR1 and CDR2 from the germline V gene are SGHTA and FQGNSA. V was shortened by 3 bases and J by 1 base, with 9 bases between the two germline ends. The CDR3 spells CASSFSGRNTGELFF. The CDR3 DNA follows: TGTGCCAGCAGCTTTAGCGGAAGGAACACCGGGGAGCTGTTTTTT. The whole variable domain, filled in from reference TRBV7-2 and TRBJ2-2, reads GAGVSQSPSNKVTEKGKDVELRCDPISGHTALYWYRQSLGQGLEFLIYFQGNSAPDKSGLPSDRFSAERTGGSVSTLTIQRTQQEDSAVYLCASSFSGRNTGELFFGEGSRLTVL.

V and J are TRBV5-6 and TRBJ2-3; 8 bases are shared with TRBD1. Germline V CDR1 and CDR2: SGHDT, YYEEEE. Trimming took 6 bases from V and 3 from J; bases not matched to a gene: 12. This CDR3 region has 16 residues. CDR3 protein: CASIPLGRGPTDTQYF. CDR3 coding DNA: TGTGCCAGCATCCCTCTCGGCAGGGGGCCAACAGATACGCAGTATTTT.

V gene TRBV7-9 combines with J gene TRBJ2-7, with 7 bases matching TRBD2. This CDR3 has 14 amino acids. Germline lookup yields CDR1 SEHNR and CDR2 FQNEAQ (reference sequence). The junction had 7 bases not matched to a gene; V was cut back by 5 bases and J by 3 bases. The CDR3 nucleotides are TGTGCCAGCAGCGCCGGGACTACATACTACGAGCAGTACTTC. This codes for CASSAGTTYYEQYF.

The chain uses TRBV18 and TRBJ2-2; D not certain. V lost 10 bases and J lost 0, with 9 bases in between. CDR3 length: 13 residues. From germline, CDR1 is KGHSH and CDR2 LQKENI. The CDR3 DNA reads as TGTGCCACCGTCCAGACGAACACCGGGGAGCTGTTTTTT. Its translation: CATVQTNTGELFF.

This chain links TRBV19 with TRBJ1-2; maybe TRBD1 (6 bases). With 5 bases removed from V and 4 bases from J, the gap between germline ends came to 8 bases. The germline V gene has CDR1 LNHDA and CDR2 SQIVND (reference sequence). The CDR3 is made up of 12 amino acids. The DNA of the CDR3 is TGTGCCAGTAGTGTGGGGGCCTATGGCTACACCTTC. Translating it yields CASSVGAYGYTF.

The chain recombines TRBV6-6 with TRBJ2-3; D may match TRBD1 or TRBD2 (5 bases each). V lost 2 bases and J 4 bases, leaving 13 bases between the germline ends. The length of the CDR3 is 15 residues. Per the germline V gene, CDR1 is MNHNY and CDR2 is SVGAGI (reference sequence). CDR3 DNA: TGTGCCAGCAGTTACGGGGGAAGGTCCGCAGATACGCAGTATTTT. Protein sequence: CASSYGGRSADTQYF.

The gene calls are TRBV6-5 and TRBJ2-1; 12 positions agree with TRBD2. Germline loops: CDR1 MNHEY, CDR2 SVGAGI. The CDR3 runs 15 residues. V was clipped by 5 bases and J by 4 bases; unmatched bases: 3. The DNA of the CDR3 is TGTGCCAGCAGTAGCGGACTAGCGGGGTACAATGAGCAGTTCTTC. Translated: CASSSGLAGYNEQFF.

The chain employs TRBV24-1 and TRBJ2-1, with 10 bases matching TRBD2. Trimming cost V 6 bases and J 6 bases; bases outside gene matches: 7. Germline CDR1 reads KGHDR; CDR2 reads SFDVKD. This CDR3 comprises 15 residues. This chain's CDR3 is CATSKGLAGVNEQFF. CDR3 bases: TGTGCCACCAGTAAGGGCCTAGCGGGAGTCAATGAGCAGTTCTTC.

This clone appeared a single time. The chain employs TRBV2 and TRBJ1-1; tentatively, D is TRBD1 (6 bases). This CDR3 is 14 amino acids long. The germline V and J ends were trimmed by 8 bases and 0 bases, with 13 bases remaining between them. CDR1 is SNHLY, CDR2 FYNNEI, per germline. Here the CDR3 DNA reads TGTGCCAGCTCCAGGACAGAGATGAACACTGAAGCTTTCTTT. Translating it yields CASSRTEMNTEAFF.

The rearrangement links TRBV2 to TRBJ1-5; possible D gene TRBD1, 6 bases. Germline V gives CDR1 SNHLY, CDR2 FYNNEI. Trimming removed 7 bases from V and 5 bases from J, with 12 bases in between. The CDR3 extends over 13 amino acids. CDR3 region: CASTYRVDQPQHF. In DNA form, the CDR3 reads TGTGCCAGCACCTACAGGGTCGATCAGCCCCAGCATTTT.

Written as DNA, the CDR3 is TGCGCCAGCAGCCAAGAGCCCGGGAGGAATTCACCCCTCCACTTT. Amino acids: CASSQEPGRNSPLHF. The gene calls are TRBV4-1 and TRBJ1-6; D not resolved. Germline V gene lookup returns CDR1 MGHRA and CDR2 YSYEKL. Trimming took 0 bases from V and 7 from J, leaving 10 bases between them. The CDR3 is 15 residues long.